A single sample is the source of the 5 T cell receptor beta chains below, sequenced in a study of tissue T cells after allogeneic stem cell transplantation. Time point noted: mouse harvest day 14 after allogeneic transplant. Tail vein injection delivered 10^7 T-cell-depleted bone marrow cells and 10^6 splenic CD5+ T cells. The assay was immunoSEQ multiplex PCR, and TCRdb's table has in-frame clones only and misses some. The sample holds over 2,500 clones, about 44% seen once. Sequenced: gut tissue. The receptors come from a female BALB/c mouse given C57BL/6 T cells with graft-versus-host disease after an allogeneic hematopoietic cell transplant.

Details on this clone: Gene names and germline match the mouse. The CDR3 goes on 1 residue after the read ends, and that part is filled in from the germline J gene. The chain employs TRBV26 and TRBJ1-3; perhaps TRBD1 as D (6 bases). V was shortened by 5 bases and J by 2 bases, with 10 bases between the two germline ends. Germline CDR1 and CDR2: KGHPV and FQNQEV (reference sequence). This CDR3 comprises 14 residues. The CDR3 bases that were read are TGTGCCAGCAGTTCCGGGACAACTGGAAATACGCTCTAT. Amino acids: CASSSGTTGNTLY. The whole CDR3 reads CASSSGTTGNTLYF.

Comments on this clone: The genes and germline here are from mouse. The sequenced fragment ends 1 residue before the CDR3 boundary, so the rest is inferred from the germline J gene. This chain uses TRBV26 with TRBJ1-6, with D hard to call. TRBJ1-6 is given ORF status, its function remaining uncertain. V was cut by 0 bases and J by 7 bases, with 7 bases left in between. The CDR3 length is 14 residues. CDR1 KGHPV and CDR2 FQNQEV come from the germline V gene (reference sequence). CDR3 sequence reads: CASSLSMQNSPLYF. CDR3 DNA, as far as it was read: TGTGCCAGCAGTCTGTCGATGCAGAATTCGCCCCTCTAC.

Turning to this clone: Mouse gene names apply. The CDR3 end lies 1 residue beyond the end of the read and is filled in from the germline J gene. V usage is TRBV4 and J usage is TRBJ2-2; a weak D match, TRBD1 (6 bases). Germline V gives CDR1 LGHDT, CDR2 YNNKQL (reference sequence). The CDR3 has 15 residues. V gave up 4 bases and J gave up 3 bases, with 12 bases separating them. CDR3 bases read: TGTGCCAGCAGCTTTGGCAGGGGAGACACCGGGCAGCTCTAC. It codes for CASSFGRGDTGQLY. Given in full, the CDR3 is CASSFGRGDTGQLYF. Supplemented by reference TRBV4 and TRBJ2-2, the full variable domain reads ETAVFQTPNYHVTQVGNEVSFNCKQTLGHDTMYWYKQDSKKLLKIMFSYNNKQLIVNETVPRRFSPQSSDKAHLNLRIKSVEPEDSAVYLCASSFGRGDTGQLYFGEGSKLTVL.

As to this clone: Gene names are the mouse ones. The CDR3 end lies 1 residue beyond the end of the read and is filled in from the germline J gene. V and J are TRBV3 and TRBJ1-2; D is perhaps TRBD1 (5 bases). From germline, CDR1 is SNHLY and CDR2 FYNGKV (reference sequence). The ends were cut back, 5 bases at V and 0 bases at J, with 10 bases in the middle. This CDR3 spans 14 amino acids. CDR3: CASSRTYANSDYTF. The CDR3 bases that were read are TGTGCCAGCAGCCGGACATATGCAAACTCCGACTACACC. Full variable domain (rest looked up from reference TRBV3 and TRBJ1-2): GPKVLQIPSHQIIDMGQMVTLNCDPVSNHLYFYWYKQILGQQMEFLVNFYNGKVMEKSKLFKDQFSVERPDGSYFTLKIQPTALEDSAVYFCASSRTYANSDYTFGSGTRLLVI.

This clone showed up just a few times. Gene names are mouse gene names. The sequence runs out 1 residue before the end of the CDR3; the remainder is reconstructed from the germline J gene. This sequence joins TRBV12-2 and TRBJ1-4; D unresolved. The ends were cut back, 0 bases at V and 1 base at J, with 5 bases in the middle. There are 14 residues in the CDR3. Germline V gene data show CDR1 as SGHLS and CDR2 as HYDKME. The part of the CDR3 DNA that was read is TGTGCCAGCTCTCTCCGGGGTTCCAACGAAAGATTATTT. The encoded protein is CASSLRGSNERLF. The whole CDR3 protein is CASSLRGSNERLFF. Looking up the rest from reference TRBV12-2 and TRBJ1-4 gives the full variable domain: NSGVVQSPRYIIKGKGERSILKCIPISGHLSVAWYQQTQGQELKFFIQHYDKMERDKGNLPSRFSVQQFDDYHSEMNMSALELEDSAVYFCASSLRGSNERLFFGHGTKLSVL.